These 27 T cell receptor beta chains came from one sample sequenced in a study of cytomegalovirus exposure and HLA in healthy donors. Primers: 60 Vbeta forward and 13 Jbeta reverse. Data came from immunoSEQ multiplex PCR; TCRdb stores just in-frame clones and leaves some out. The sample holds about 160,000 clones, 79% seen once. The sequenced sample consisted of PBMCs. The receptors originated from a man aged 45-65 years in good health and CMV-seropositive.

This clone appeared a single time. The chain recombines TRBV9 with TRBJ2-2, with a possible D match to TRBD1 (6 bases). V lost 3 bases and J 2 bases, leaving 11 bases between the germline ends. The germline V gene has CDR1 SGDLS and CDR2 YYNGEE. The CDR3 sequence is 15 residues long. CDR3 residues: CASSAHRENTGELFF. The CDR3 DNA follows: TGTGCCAGCAGCGCGCACAGGGAAAACACCGGGGAGCTGTTTTTT.

The chain links TRBV10-3 to TRBJ1-5, with 9 bases that match TRBD1. Germline V gives CDR1 ENHRY, CDR2 SYGVKD. After removal of 2 bases from V and 6 bases from J, the junction contained 5 bases not matched to a gene. CDR3 length: 15 residues. This CDR3 reads CAISEAGQGTQPQHF. In DNA form, the CDR3 reads TGTGCCATCAGTGAGGCTGGACAGGGGACTCAGCCCCAGCATTTT.

This chain joins TRBV7-8 and TRBJ1-5; 10 positions match TRBD1. CDR3 size: 16 residues. V was clipped by 3 bases and J by 8 bases; unmatched bases: 10. The germline V gene encodes CDR1 SGHVS and CDR2 FQNEAQ. CDR3 protein: CASSFRRQGAFEPQHF. CDR3 sequence (DNA): TGTGCCAGCAGCTTCAGGCGACAGGGGGCTTTTGAGCCCCAGCATTTT.

The gene calls are TRBV4-2 and TRBJ2-2; no clear D. The V and J ends lost 6 bases and 3 bases respectively, with 8 bases between them. CDR1 is LGHNA, CDR2 YNFKEQ, per germline. CDR3 length equals 13 residues. CDR3: CASRKTYTGELFF. For the CDR3, the DNA is TGTGCCAGCAGGAAGACTTACACCGGGGAGCTGTTTTTT.

This chain links TRBV27 with TRBJ2-3; D call uncertain. Germline V gene data show CDR1 as MNHEY and CDR2 as SMNVEV (reference sequence). V was cut by 0 bases and J by 3 bases, with 13 bases left in between. The CDR3 is made up of 16 amino acids. The CDR3 DNA follows: TGTGCCAGCAGTTTATCAATCTGGTTAGCTACAGATACGCAGTATTTT. This gives the protein CASSLSIWLATDTQYF.

The J gene is TRBJ2-7, the V gene TRBV5-1; 10 positions match TRBD2. With V trimmed by 1 base and J by 4 bases, 5 bases remained unmatched. The germline V gene has CDR1 SGHRS and CDR2 YFSETQ. CDR3 length equals 15 residues. The CDR3 nucleotides are TGCGCCAGCAGCTTGAGGGCTAGCGGGAGTTACGAGCAGTACTTC. It specifies CASSLRASGSYEQYF.

The V and J genes are TRBV7-9 and TRBJ2-5; 7 nucleotides line up with TRBD1. Germline trimming cut 5 bases from V and 3 bases from J; bases unmatched to any gene: 3. Germline loops: CDR1 SEHNR, CDR2 FQNEAQ (reference sequence). The CDR3 runs 13 residues. This CDR3 reads CASSLDREETQYF. The CDR3 region has the DNA TGTGCCAGCAGCCTCGACAGGGAAGAGACCCAGTACTTC.

The J gene is TRBJ2-3, the V gene TRBV18, with TRBD1 identical over 8 bases. J gave up 6 bases and V 3 bases, and 8 bases lay outside the gene matches. This CDR3 region has 15 residues. Germline values: CDR1 KGHSH, CDR2 LQKENI. The CDR3: CASSPPRTGLDTQYF. The CDR3 DNA reads TGTGCCAGCTCACCCCCCAGGACAGGGTTGGATACGCAGTATTTT.

The chain employs TRBV11-2 and TRBJ2-7; 13 bases match TRBD2. Germline loops: CDR1 SGHAT, CDR2 FQNNGV. The V segment lost 3 bases and the J segment 2 bases; nucleotides outside the gene matches: 4. CDR3 length equals 16 residues. The CDR3 DNA reads TGTGCCAGCAGCTTTGGGACTAGCGGGATTGCCTACGAGCAGTACTTC. This gives the protein CASSFGTSGIAYEQYF.

The CDR3 DNA reads as TGTGCCAGCACCAGGCGGGCATTAGTCTACGAGCAGTACTTC. Translation gives CASTRRALVYEQYF. The chain links TRBV2 to TRBJ2-7, with a possible D match to TRBD2 (5 bases). V shed 7 bases and J shed 3 bases, with 16 bases lying between them. The CDR3 runs to 14 residues. The germline V gene encodes CDR1 SNHLY and CDR2 FYNNEI.

The sample holds a few counts of this clone. This sequence joins TRBV6-4 and TRBJ1-3, with TRBD1 identical over 10 bases. After removal of 11 bases from V and 9 bases from J, the junction contained 10 bases not matched to a gene. The CDR3 loop spans 13 amino acids. CDR1 is MRHNA and CDR2 is SNTAGT in the germline V gene. The CDR3 region is CAQNVDRGPTIYF. The CDR3 DNA sequence: TGTGCCCAGAACGTAGACAGGGGGCCCACCATATATTTT.

This chain links TRBV2 with TRBJ2-5; D ambiguous. This CDR3 has 14 amino acids. CDR1 SNHLY and CDR2 FYNNEI come from the germline V gene. V was trimmed by 3 bases and J by 2 bases, leaving 10 bases between them. This CDR3 is CASSDYERQETQYF. CDR3 sequence (DNA): TGTGCCAGCAGTGATTACGAACGGCAAGAGACCCAGTACTTC.

The chain joins TRBV19 to TRBJ2-1; 16 nucleotides agree with TRBD2. Unmatched junction bases numbered 14, after V lost 6 bases and J lost 9 bases. This CDR3 region has 18 residues. Germline CDR1 reads LNHDA; CDR2 reads SQIVND (reference sequence). The CDR3 reads CASSSGTSGRAPSAEQFF. Written as DNA, the CDR3 is TGTGCCAGTAGCTCCGGGACTAGCGGGAGGGCCCCATCTGCTGAGCAGTTCTTC.

This chain connects TRBV28 to TRBJ1-1, with TRBD1 identical over 8 bases. The V segment lost 2 bases and the J segment 7 bases; nucleotides outside the gene matches: 0. The CDR3 sequence is 12 residues long. Germline assignment: CDR1 MDHEN and CDR2 SYDVKM. The CDR3 DNA reads TGTGCCAGCAGTTTAGGACAGGGTGAAGCTTTCTTT. This gives the protein CASSLGQGEAFF.

This chain joins TRBV5-1 and TRBJ1-1; D remains ambiguous. Germline V CDR1 and CDR2: SGHRS, YFSETQ. V dropped 0 bases and J dropped 2 bases, with 14 bases sitting between them. The CDR3 spans 16 residues. The DNA of the CDR3 is TGCGCCAGCAGCTTGGAGCCCCTGAGGCTAAACACTGAAGCTTTCTTT. Its translation is CASSLEPLRLNTEAFF.

The rearrangement uses TRBV6-1 and TRBJ1-1, with 7 bases lining up with TRBD1. The germline gives CDR1 MNHNS, CDR2 SASEGT. This CDR3 is 15 amino acids long. V dropped 6 bases and J dropped 3; count of bases not matched to a gene: 10. CDR3 in DNA: TGTGCCAGCAGCTACGACAGGGTGGGGGACACTGAAGCTTTCTTT. Translated, it gives CASSYDRVGDTEAFF.

The J gene is TRBJ2-2, the V gene TRBV19; D gene ambiguous. Deletions cut 3 bases from V and 1 base from J, with 3 bases between. The CDR3 spans 13 residues. Per germline, CDR1 LNHDA and CDR2 SQIVND (reference sequence). The CDR3 nucleotides are TGTGCCAGTAGTATCCAGAACACCGGGGAGCTGTTTTTT. It yields the protein CASSIQNTGELFF.

The chain employs TRBV25-1 and TRBJ2-7, with a tentative D call TRBD1 (6 bases). Trimming stripped 0 bases from V and 5 bases from J, with 14 bases between. CDR3 length equals 15 residues. CDR1 MGHDK and CDR2 SYGVNS come from the germline V gene. CDR3 bases: TGTGCCAGCAGTGAATATGCAGGGGTCTTGGACGAGCAGTACTTC. Its protein product is CASSEYAGVLDEQYF.

The chain links TRBV19 to TRBJ2-7; D might be TRBD2 (6 bases). The CDR3 has 15 amino acids. Germline CDR1 reads LNHDA; CDR2 reads SQIVND (reference sequence). Trimming took off 3 bases at V and 3 bases at J, with 15 bases between the two ends. CDR3 in amino acids: CASSIMGTSGYEQYF. The CDR3, as DNA: TGTGCCAGTAGTATTATGGGGACTTCGGGCTACGAGCAGTACTTC.

A remark on this clone: Different DNA sequences within this sample yield the same CDR3. V gene TRBV5-1 combines with J gene TRBJ2-3; 13 bases are shared with TRBD2. Per germline, CDR1 SGHRS and CDR2 YFSETQ. The CDR3 sequence is 16 residues long. J lost 4 bases, V lost 3 bases, and 5 bases had no gene match. CDR3 region: CASSSRTSGSSDTQYF. CDR3 nucleotides: TGCGCCAGCAGCTCAAGGACTAGCGGGAGCTCAGATACGCAGTATTTT.

J is TRBJ1-1 and V is TRBV19, with D maybe TRBD1 (6 bases). This CDR3 region has 11 residues. Germline V lookup: CDR1 LNHDA, CDR2 SQIVND (reference sequence). V gave up 5 bases and J gave up 10 bases, with 11 bases separating them. This CDR3 reads CASSHRVGAFF. In DNA form, the CDR3 reads TGTGCCAGTAGTCACAGGGTGGGAGCTTTCTTT.

The V and J genes are TRBV5-1 and TRBJ2-2; 10 nucleotides agree with TRBD2. Trimming removed 4 bases from V and 1 base from J; junction bases left unmatched: 4. Germline V gene sequence: CDR1 SGHRS, CDR2 YFSETQ. The length of the CDR3 is 16 residues. The CDR3 region has the DNA TGCGCCAGCAGCGGAAGCGGGAGGGTGAACACCGGGGAGCTGTTTTTT. Its translation: CASSGSGRVNTGELFF.

The rearrangement joins TRBV7-3 to TRBJ2-5; D is perhaps TRBD2 (5 bases). The CDR3 is made up of 14 amino acids. The V and J ends lost 5 bases and 7 bases respectively, with 17 bases between them. Germline lookup yields CDR1 SGHTA and CDR2 FQGTGA. CDR3 in amino acids: CASSDRPAAGTQYF. CDR3 DNA: TGTGCCAGCAGCGACCGTCCCGCGGCGGGGACCCAGTACTTC.

The chain has TRBV28 and TRBJ2-7, with 13 nucleotides matching TRBD2. The CDR3 runs 16 residues. The V segment lost 6 bases and the J segment 5 bases; nucleotides outside the gene matches: 10. The germline CDR1 and CDR2 sequences are MDHEN and SYDVKM. Here the CDR3 reads CASRRPLAGGQNEQYF. CDR3 in DNA: TGTGCCAGCAGACGCCCACTAGCGGGAGGGCAGAACGAGCAGTACTTC.

The rearrangement links TRBV11-2 to TRBJ2-7; 7 nucleotides match TRBD2. Germline V gene sequence: CDR1 SGHAT, CDR2 FQNNGV. The CDR3 contains 14 residues. V trimming: 5 bases; J trimming: 6 bases; junction bases outside the gene matches: 10. The DNA for the CDR3 is TGTGCCAGCAGCCTACAAGCGGGATCACTCGAGCAGTACTTC. Encoded protein: CASSLQAGSLEQYF. Full variable domain (remainder filled in from reference TRBV11-2 and TRBJ2-7): EAGVAQSPRYKIIEKRQSVAFWCNPISGHATLYWYQQILGQGPKLLIQFQNNGVVDDSQLPKDRFSAERLKGVDSTLKIQPAKLEDSAVYLCASSLQAGSLEQYFGPGTRLTVT.

V and J are TRBV27 and TRBJ2-2; 8 bases are a match to TRBD1. Germline V lookup: CDR1 MNHEY, CDR2 SMNVEV (reference sequence). V lost 9 bases and J lost 7; bases outside the gene matches: 7. The CDR3 is made up of 13 amino acids. The DNA of the CDR3 is TGTGCCAGTAAGGACAGGGTCCGCGGGGAGCTGTTTTTT. Translation: CASKDRVRGELFF.

DNA of the CDR3: TGTGCCAGCAATCCAGGGGGCCTGACCGTCTACGAGCAGTACTTC. Protein sequence: CASNPGGLTVYEQYF. The chain is built from TRBV28 and TRBJ2-7; 8 bases match TRBD1. CDR1 and CDR2 from the germline V gene are MDHEN and SYDVKM. The junction had 11 bases not matched to a gene; V was cut back by 7 bases and J by 3 bases. The CDR3 is made up of 15 amino acids.